Following are 17 T cell receptor beta chains from one sample sequenced in a study of CD8 T cells in ankylosing spondylitis (dated by TCRdb to 2017 to 2019). General study outcomes and caveats: Blood from ankylosing spondylitis patients appeared to be characterized by a TCR beta motif composed of under ten highly homologous amino acid variants.

The library was produced with 5' RACE. The instrument given in TCRdb is Illumina HiSeq 2500. The public reads were reprocessed in TCRdb via fastp at Q25 and MiXCR, keeping in-frame beta chains. Here each entry gathers all rows of one CDR3 protein and keeps the most common genes and DNA. The sample records fewer than 550,000 distinct CDR3 sequences, about 5.7% of which are singletons. The top ten hold around 3.6% of the sample. Their recognized antigens are unknown. Sequencing was done on a sample of blood, either unsorted or a sorted T cell fraction (not recorded which). Receptors were obtained from a male donor with ankylosing spondylitis.

The chain is built from TRBV7-9 and TRBJ2-6, with D possibly matching TRBD1 (6 bases). Trimming took off 3 bases at V and 0 bases at J, with 9 bases between the two ends. The CDR3 spans 16 residues. CDR1 SEHNR and CDR2 FQNEAQ come from the germline V gene (reference sequence). The CDR3 sequence is CASSLTGVSGANVLTF. DNA of the CDR3: TGTGCCAGCAGCTTGACAGGAGTCTCTGGGGCCAACGTCCTGACTTTC.

This clonotype appeared many times. The rearrangement links TRBV12-3 or TRBV12-4 to TRBJ1-2; D is unresolved. The V gene lost 2 bases and the J gene lost 2 bases, with 15 bases spanning the gap. The CDR3 spans 16 residues. The CDR3 region has the DNA TGTGCCAGCAGTTTAAGGAGAATTCAGTCAAACTATGGCTACACCTTC. Its translation: CASSLRRIQSNYGYTF.

This clonotype was recorded many times. The rearrangement uses TRBV7-8 and TRBJ2-5; the D call may be TRBD1 or TRBD2 (5 bases each). CDR1 and CDR2 from the germline V gene are SGHVS and FQNEAQ. This CDR3 region has 17 residues. V gave up 1 base and J gave up 5 bases, with 20 bases separating them. The CDR3 region has the DNA TGTGCCAGCAGCTTAGTTCGGCAGGGAGTAGGCGGTGAGACCCAGTACTTC. Protein: CASSLVRQGVGGETQYF.

This clonotype was seen repeatedly, ten times or more. This rearrangement joins TRBV27 to TRBJ2-7; D remains ambiguous. CDR1 is MNHEY and CDR2 is SMNVEV in the germline V gene (reference sequence). V was trimmed by 5 bases and J by 3 bases, leaving 11 bases between them. There are 13 residues in the CDR3. CDR3 region: CASSGRSNYEQYF. CDR3 DNA: TGTGCCAGCAGTGGGCGATCCAACTACGAGCAGTACTTC.

This clonotype was counted many times. The rearrangement links TRBV12-3 or TRBV12-4 to TRBJ2-2, with D tentatively TRBD2 (6 bases). Trimming removed 7 bases at V and 0 bases at J, with 15 bases between. CDR3 length equals 16 residues. Here the CDR3 reads CASTSTGLSNTGELFF. As DNA, the CDR3 is TGTGCCAGCACCTCGACGGGACTCTCGAACACCGGGGAGCTGTTTTTT.

This clonotype was detected many times. This chain uses TRBV5-1 with TRBJ1-2; a possible D gene is TRBD1 (5 bases). The CDR3 contains 14 residues. Germline V gene sequence: CDR1 SGHRS, CDR2 YFSETQ. Trimming shortened V by 6 bases and J by 10 bases, and 22 bases separated the two germline ends. CDR3 in DNA: TGCGCCAGCACCCTCCTACCCGGGGCAATCGCCTACACCTTC. It specifies CASTLLPGAIAYTF.

Ten or more counts support this clonotype. The rearrangement links TRBV9 to TRBJ2-5, with TRBD2 matching over 11 bases. Germline V lookup: CDR1 SGDLS, CDR2 YYNGEE. The CDR3 is 15 amino acids. V was pared by 2 bases and J by 5 bases, with 5 bases of the junction left unmatched. The CDR3 DNA is TGTGCCAGCAGCGTCGTAGCGGGGGGGTGGGAGACCCAGTACTTC. Translating gives CASSVVAGGWETQYF. Looking up the rest from reference TRBV9 and TRBJ2-5 gives the full variable domain: DSGVTQTPKHLITATGQRVTLRCSPRSGDLSVYWYQQSLDQGLQFLIQYYNGEERAKGNILERFSAQQFPDLHSELNLSSLELGDSALYFCASSVVAGGWETQYFGPGTRLLVL.

This clonotype was observed at least ten times. J is TRBJ1-6 and V is TRBV3-1; perhaps TRBD1 as D (5 bases). V was clipped by 2 bases and J by 8 bases, with 10 bases between them. The germline V gene encodes CDR1 LGHDT and CDR2 YNNKEL (reference sequence). The CDR3 is 14 residues long. Written as DNA, the CDR3 is TGTGCCAGCAGCCAACAGGGCGCGGATTCACCCCTCCACTTT. Translated: CASSQQGADSPLHF.

This clonotype has at least ten counts. The DNA of the CDR3 is TGTGCCAGCAGCTCGCGGGGGGGCGGTTACACAGATACGCAGTATTTT. Translating it yields CASSSRGGGYTDTQYF. The chain has TRBV28 and TRBJ2-3; 9 positions agree with TRBD2. This CDR3 contains 16 residues. Germline CDR1 is MDHEN and CDR2 is SYDVKM. Losses at the gene ends were 6 bases for V and 2 bases for J; bases not matched to a gene: 9.

Ten or more counts support this clonotype. The chain's CDR3 is CSAERGGYTF. CDR3 nucleotides: TGCAGTGCGGAGCGGGGGGGCTACACCTTC. This chain links TRBV20-1 with TRBJ1-2; possibly TRBD1 for D (5 bases). V was pared by 6 bases and J by 8 bases, with 10 bases between. Germline CDR1 reads DFQATT; CDR2 reads SNEGSKA (reference sequence). The CDR3 has 10 amino acids.

This clonotype was seen repeatedly, ten times or more. The chain joins TRBV20-1 to TRBJ1-1; TRBD1 is a possible D gene (6 bases). Germline V CDR1 and CDR2: DFQATT, SNEGSKA (reference sequence). The CDR3 has 15 residues. V lost 4 bases and J lost 0, with 15 bases in between. This CDR3 is CSATQGSALNTEAFF. The CDR3 DNA sequence: TGCAGTGCTACCCAGGGGTCGGCCCTGAACACTGAAGCTTTCTTT.

This clonotype was observed many times. In nucleotides, the CDR3 is TGCAGTGCTTCTGACAGGACGCATACGCAGTATTTT. Protein: CSASDRTHTQYF. The chain combines TRBV20-1 with TRBJ2-3, with D maybe TRBD1 (6 bases). The V gene lost 5 bases and the J gene lost 7 bases, with 13 bases spanning the gap. This CDR3 contains 12 residues. Germline V lookup: CDR1 DFQATT, CDR2 SNEGSKA (reference sequence).

This clonotype has at least ten counts. This sequence joins TRBV4-3 and TRBJ2-3; the D gene is possibly TRBD2 (5 bases). With 4 bases removed from V and 1 base from J, the gap between germline ends came to 15 bases. Germline V gives CDR1 LGHNA, CDR2 YSLEER. The CDR3 has 16 residues. CDR3: CASSPSGSFGTDTQYF. In DNA form, the CDR3 reads TGCGCCAGCAGCCCAAGCGGTAGTTTTGGCACAGATACGCAGTATTTT.

This clonotype was observed many times. The CDR3 nucleotides read TGTGCCAGCAGCTTACGCCAGGCGAACACTGAAGCTTTCTTT. This gives the protein CASSLRQANTEAFF. V is TRBV7-8 and J is TRBJ1-1, with no clear D. Germline-derived CDR1 and CDR2 are SGHVS and FQNEAQ. The V gene lost 2 bases and the J gene lost 1 base, with 8 bases spanning the gap. CDR3 size: 14 residues.

This clonotype has ten or more counts. This chain joins TRBV29-1 and TRBJ2-5; possibly TRBD1 or TRBD2 for D (5 bases each). Trimming shortened V by 3 bases and J by 4 bases, and 15 bases separated the two germline ends. Germline CDR1 is SQVTM and CDR2 is ANQGSEA. There are 14 residues in the CDR3. The CDR3 here is CSVDLEGSGETQYF. As DNA, the CDR3 is TGCAGCGTTGATCTTGAGGGGTCGGGAGAGACCCAGTACTTC.

This clonotype was detected only a few times. The V gene is TRBV7-9, the J gene TRBJ2-1; TRBD2 aligns across 7 bases. Germline CDR1 SEHNR, CDR2 FQNEAQ (reference sequence). J gave up 7 bases and V 1 base, and 10 bases lay outside the gene matches. There are 16 residues in the CDR3. In DNA form, the CDR3 reads TGTGCCAGCAGCTTAGAGGAGGGAGGGCCTTGGAATGAGCAGTTCTTC. Amino acid sequence: CASSLEEGGPWNEQFF. The whole variable domain, remainder taken from reference TRBV7-9 and TRBJ2-1, is DTGVSQNPRHKITKRGQNVTFRCDPISEHNRLYWYRQTLGQGPEFLTYFQNEAQLEKSRLLSDRFSAERPKGSFSTLEIQRTEQGDSAMYLCASSLEEGGPWNEQFFGPGTRLTVL.

This clonotype was detected ten times or more. This chain joins TRBV12-3 or TRBV12-4 and TRBJ2-1, with unresolved D. The CDR3 extends over 13 amino acids. V lost 8 bases to trimming and J lost 0 bases, with 8 bases between them. In nucleotides, the CDR3 is TGTGCCAGCTGGTGGTCCTCCTACAATGAGCAGTTCTTC. This codes for CASWWSSYNEQFF.